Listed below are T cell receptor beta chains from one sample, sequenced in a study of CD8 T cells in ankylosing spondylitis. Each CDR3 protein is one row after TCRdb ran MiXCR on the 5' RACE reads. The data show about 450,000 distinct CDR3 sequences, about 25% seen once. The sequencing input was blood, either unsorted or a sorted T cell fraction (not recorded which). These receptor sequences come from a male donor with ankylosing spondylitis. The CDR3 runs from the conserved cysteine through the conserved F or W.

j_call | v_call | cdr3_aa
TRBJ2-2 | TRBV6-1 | CASSPRHSNTGELFF
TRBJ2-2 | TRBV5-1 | CASSPTASGSGELFF
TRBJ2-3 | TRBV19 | CATTGTGSIATQYF
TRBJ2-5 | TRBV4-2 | CASSLRAGLQETQYF
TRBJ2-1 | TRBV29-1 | CSVDGTSGSYNEQFF
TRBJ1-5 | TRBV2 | CASSEARGDQPQHF
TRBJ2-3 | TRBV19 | CASSMAQGQGIDTQYF
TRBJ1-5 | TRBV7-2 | CASSATGGTVSNQPQHF
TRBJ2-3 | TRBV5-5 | CASSLGTGDGDTQYF
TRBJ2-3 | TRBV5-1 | CASSLLAPDTQYF
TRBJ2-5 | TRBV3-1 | CASSLGQATTFYQETQYF
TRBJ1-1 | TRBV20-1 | CSARKTLNTEAFF
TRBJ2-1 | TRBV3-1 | CASSQDRTSGRPNLFEQFF
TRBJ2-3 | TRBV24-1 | CATSDPRLAQDTQYF
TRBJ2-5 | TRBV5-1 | CASSLGGQEAETQYF
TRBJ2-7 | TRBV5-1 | CASSPGGAGASSYEQYF
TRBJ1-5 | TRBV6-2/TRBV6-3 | CASSYSAQGTTAQHF
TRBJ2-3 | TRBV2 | CASSDYNGEGGTDTQYF
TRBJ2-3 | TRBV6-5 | CASSYYFGGRVDTQYF
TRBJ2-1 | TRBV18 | CASSPPGTSGYNEQFF
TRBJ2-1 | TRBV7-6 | CASSLTRVGNEQFF
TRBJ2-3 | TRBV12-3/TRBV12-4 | CASSLRGLAGGKSSTDTQYF
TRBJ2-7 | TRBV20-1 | CSAQTSGLASEQYF
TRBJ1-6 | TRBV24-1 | CATSDPGTPNSPLHF
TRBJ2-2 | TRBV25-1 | CASSGEADPTGELFF
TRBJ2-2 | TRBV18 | CASSPQSGRNTGELFF
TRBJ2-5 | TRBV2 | CASSEEETQYF
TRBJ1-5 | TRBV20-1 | CSAQGDTNQPQHF
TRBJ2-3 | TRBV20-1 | CSAREGRRDTQYF
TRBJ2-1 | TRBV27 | CASSRQGGSSGVGEQFF
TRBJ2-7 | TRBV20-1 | CSASQTGVIHEQYF
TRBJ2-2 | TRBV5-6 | CASSFTGADTGELFF
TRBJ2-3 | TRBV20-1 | CSVSDPDWSTDTQYF
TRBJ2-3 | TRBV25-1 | CASSESGQISDTQYF
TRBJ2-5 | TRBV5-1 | CASGPVIQETQYF
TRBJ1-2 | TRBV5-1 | CASSADREPNYGYTF
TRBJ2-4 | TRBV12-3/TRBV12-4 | CASSLRQGAGAKNIQYF
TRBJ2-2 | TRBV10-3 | CAISESARTGELFF